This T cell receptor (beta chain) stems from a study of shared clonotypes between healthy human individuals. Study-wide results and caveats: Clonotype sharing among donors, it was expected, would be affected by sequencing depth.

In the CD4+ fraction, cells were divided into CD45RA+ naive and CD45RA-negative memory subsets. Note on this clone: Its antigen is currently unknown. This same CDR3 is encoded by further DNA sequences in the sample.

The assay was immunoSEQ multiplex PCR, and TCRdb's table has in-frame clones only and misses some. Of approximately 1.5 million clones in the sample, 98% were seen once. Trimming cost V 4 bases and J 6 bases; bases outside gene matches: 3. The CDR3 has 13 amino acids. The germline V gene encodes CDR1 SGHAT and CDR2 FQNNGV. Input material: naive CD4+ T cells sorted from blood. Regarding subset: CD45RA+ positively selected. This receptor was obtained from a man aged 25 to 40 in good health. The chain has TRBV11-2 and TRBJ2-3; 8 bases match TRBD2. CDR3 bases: TGTGCCAGCAGCTCCCGACTAGCGGATACGCAGTATTTT. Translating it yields CASSSRLADTQYF.